What follows are 32 T cell receptor beta chains derived from one specimen sequenced in a study of cytomegalovirus exposure and HLA in healthy donors. Sequencing was performed with immunoSEQ multiplex PCR; in TCRdb, only in-frame clones are kept and a portion is missing. Found here are about 160,000 clones, roughly 91% of them singletons; the top ten hold 2.5% to 3.5%. The sequenced sample was PBMCs. The receptors originated from a man younger than 35 in good health and CMV-seronegative.

V usage is TRBV19 and J usage is TRBJ1-2; TRBD1 matches 9 bases. Germline V gene sequence: CDR1 LNHDA, CDR2 SQIVND (reference sequence). With V trimmed by 4 bases and J by 7 bases, 16 bases remained unmatched. This CDR3 contains 17 residues. The CDR3 region is CASSTRQGESFFFGYTF. CDR3 coding DNA: TGTGCCAGTAGTACTCGACAGGGGGAGTCCTTCTTTTTTGGCTACACCTTC.

The rearrangement links TRBV7-9 to TRBJ2-3; D not certain. V lost 2 bases and J 2 bases, leaving 8 bases between the germline ends. Germline V gene data show CDR1 as SEHNR and CDR2 as FQNEAQ (reference sequence). This CDR3 comprises 14 residues. CDR3 sequence: CASSLQPHTDTQYF. CDR3 nucleotide sequence: TGTGCCAGCAGCTTACAACCACACACAGATACGCAGTATTTT.

The J gene is TRBJ1-2, the V gene TRBV6-5, with TRBD1 as a possible D gene (6 bases). The length of the CDR3 is 13 residues. Germline V CDR1 and CDR2: MNHEY, SVGAGI. V was clipped by 2 bases and J by 4 bases, with 8 bases between them. The CDR3 region has the DNA TGTGCCAGCAGTTACACAGGGAGCTATGGCTACACCTTC. Amino acids: CASSYTGSYGYTF.

The chain has TRBV7-2 and TRBJ1-3; D may be TRBD1 (5 bases). This CDR3 is built from 12 residues. Germline V gene lookup returns CDR1 SGHTA and CDR2 FQGNSA. The germline V and J ends were trimmed by 3 bases and 5 bases, with 5 bases remaining between them. The chain's CDR3 is CASSLDRNTIYF. For the CDR3, the DNA is TGTGCCAGCAGCTTGGACAGAAACACCATATATTTT.

V is TRBV6-4 and J is TRBJ2-2, with 7 bases aligning to TRBD1. The CDR3 extends over 14 amino acids. Germline V gene sequence: CDR1 MRHNA, CDR2 SNTAGT. CDR3 coding DNA: TGTGTGAGGGGGCGGACAAAGTGCACCGGGGAGCTGTTTTTT. Its protein is CVRGRTKCTGELFF.

This chain uses TRBV6-1 with TRBJ2-7; 9 nucleotides align to TRBD1. V shed 5 bases and J 2 bases; nucleotides not matched to a gene: 1. The CDR3 spans 13 residues. CDR1 MNHNS and CDR2 SASEGT come from the germline V gene. CDR3: CASSRDRAYEQYV. The DNA for the CDR3 is TGTGCCAGCAGTAGGGACAGGGCCTACGAGCAGTACGTC.

J is TRBJ1-2 and V is TRBV7-9, with D maybe TRBD1 (6 bases). V lost 0 bases, J lost 5 bases, and 7 bases lay in between. The CDR3 has 13 amino acids. Per the germline V gene, CDR1 is SEHNR and CDR2 is FQNEAQ (reference sequence). This CDR3 reads CASSLAGGYGYTF. The CDR3 DNA reads as TGTGCCAGCAGCTTAGCAGGGGGTTATGGCTACACCTTC.

The CDR3 here is CVSAAGPSYNEQFF. CDR3 bases: TGCGTATCAGCGGCAGGACCGTCCTACAATGAGCAGTTCTTC. The rearrangement uses TRBV5-1 and TRBJ2-1, with TRBD2 as a possible D gene (5 bases). The germline V gene encodes CDR1 SGHRS and CDR2 YFSETQ. The CDR3 totals 14 residues.

V gene TRBV14 combines with J gene TRBJ2-7, with 9 bases fitting TRBD2. V lost 0 bases to trimming and J lost 6 bases; unmatched junction nucleotides: 3. Germline V lookup: CDR1 SGHDN, CDR2 FVKESK. The CDR3 runs to 14 residues. CDR3: CASSQDGLALEQYF. CDR3 in DNA: TGTGCCAGCAGCCAAGACGGACTAGCGCTCGAGCAGTACTTC.

The genes are TRBV21-1 and TRBJ1-6. TRBV21-1 is designated a pseudogene. The CDR3 loop spans 17 amino acids. Written as DNA, the CDR3 is TGTGCCAGCAGCAAAGTTGAGGGCCGCTACTATAATTCACCCCTCCACTTT. Protein product: CASSKVEGRYYNSPLHF.

The chain couples TRBV4-2 to TRBJ1-2; D is possibly TRBD1 (5 bases). The CDR3 totals 14 residues. Per germline, CDR1 LGHNA and CDR2 YNFKEQ. The V end lost 1 base, the J end lost 2 bases, and 8 bases lay between the germline ends. Written as DNA, the CDR3 is TGTGCCAGCAGCCAAGTGACAGAGAACTATGGCTACACCTTC. Its protein is CASSQVTENYGYTF.

The chain employs TRBV28 and TRBJ1-4, with no clear D. Germline CDR1 is MDHEN and CDR2 is SYDVKM. The CDR3 totals 15 residues. V lost 8 bases and J 4 bases, leaving 17 bases between the germline ends. The CDR3 spells CASRTGPGGNEKLFF. The CDR3 nucleotides are TGTGCCAGCCGGACCGGCCCGGGAGGTAATGAAAAACTGTTTTTT.

V gene TRBV7-6 combines with J gene TRBJ1-3, with D perhaps matching TRBD1 (6 bases). Looked up from germline, CDR1 is SGHVS and CDR2 is FNYEAQ. V gave up 5 bases and J gave up 0 bases, with 14 bases separating them. The CDR3 totals 16 residues. The DNA of the CDR3 is TGTGCCAGCAGCCCCAGGGGAGCACGCTCTGGAAACACCATATATTTT. Its protein product is CASSPRGARSGNTIYF.

This chain uses TRBV11-2 with TRBJ2-5; D gene ambiguous. With 3 bases removed from V and 5 bases from J, the gap between germline ends came to 7 bases. Germline values: CDR1 SGHAT, CDR2 FQNNGV. The CDR3 has 12 amino acids. In DNA, the CDR3 is TGTGCCAGCAGCTTGCCGGTGGAGACCCAGTACTTC. Residues: CASSLPVETQYF. The full variable domain, its missing parts supplied by reference TRBV11-2 and TRBJ2-5, is EAGVAQSPRYKIIEKRQSVAFWCNPISGHATLYWYQQILGQGPKLLIQFQNNGVVDDSQLPKDRFSAERLKGVDSTLKIQPAKLEDSAVYLCASSLPVETQYFGPGTRLLVL.

V gene TRBV4-2 combines with J gene TRBJ2-7, with 10 nucleotides matching TRBD2. Germline-derived CDR1 and CDR2 are LGHNA and YNFKEQ. The V gene end was trimmed by 1 base and the J gene end by 0 bases; junction bases not matched to a gene: 6. The CDR3 runs to 17 residues. The CDR3 DNA sequence: TGTGCCAGCAGCCAAGTGGGACTAGCGCTTAGCTCCTACGAGCAGTACTTC. Amino acid sequence: CASSQVGLALSSYEQYF.

V is TRBV5-5 and J is TRBJ2-7; possibly TRBD1 for D (5 bases). Trimming removed 1 base at V and 1 base at J, with 12 bases between. Germline CDR1 and CDR2: SGHKS and YYEKEE (reference sequence). The CDR3 length is 15 residues. In DNA form, the CDR3 reads TGTGCCAGCAGCTTGAAGGGGTGGGGTTCCTACGAGCAGTACGTC. As protein: CASSLKGWGSYEQYV.

The chain joins TRBV28 to TRBJ1-1; maybe TRBD1 (5 bases). The V end was cut by 7 bases, the J end by 6 bases, with 15 bases between. Germline lookup yields CDR1 MDHEN and CDR2 SYDVKM. The CDR3 covers 13 residues. As DNA, the CDR3 is TGTGCCAGCAAATGGGGGGTTAACTCTGAAGCTTTCTTT. Translating gives CASKWGVNSEAFF. Full variable domain (missing parts from reference TRBV28 and TRBJ1-1): DVKVTQSSRYLVKRTGEKVFLECVQDMDHENMFWYRQDPGLGLRLIYFSYDVKMKEKGDIPEGYSVSREKKERFSLILESASTNQTSMYLCASKWGVNSEAFFGQGTRLTVV.

This clone has just one count. This chain links TRBV27 with TRBJ1-6; TRBD1 is a possible D gene (5 bases). This CDR3 has 14 residues. With 7 bases removed from V and 6 bases from J, the gap between germline ends came to 13 bases. Germline V gives CDR1 MNHEY, CDR2 SMNVEV (reference sequence). DNA for the CDR3: TGTGCCAGCAATGGGGGGACCGCTAATTCACCCCTCCACTTT. It yields the protein CASNGGTANSPLHF.

The chain couples TRBV11-2 to TRBJ2-7, with 9 bases that match TRBD2. The CDR3 length is 12 residues. Germline V gene lookup returns CDR1 SGHAT and CDR2 FQNNGV. V was clipped by 5 bases and J by 10 bases; unmatched bases: 6. CDR3 nucleotides: TGTGCCAGCAGCCATAATAGCGGGAGTCAGTACTTC. The encoded protein is CASSHNSGSQYF.

The V and J genes are TRBV4-1 and TRBJ1-1, with D possibly being TRBD1 (5 bases). V lost 4 bases and J lost 4, with 10 bases in between. The CDR3 has 13 residues. The germline gives CDR1 MGHRA, CDR2 YSYEKL. Here the CDR3 DNA reads TGCGCCAGCAGCCGCCAAAGGGGCACTGAAGCTTTCTTT. This translates into CASSRQRGTEAFF.

The chain recombines TRBV7-2 with TRBJ1-5; 9 bases map to TRBD1. With V trimmed by 3 bases and J by 4 bases, 7 bases remained unmatched. This CDR3 is built from 16 residues. CDR1 and CDR2 (germline): SGHTA, FQGNSA. CDR3 protein: CASSLKGTGPNQPQHF. CDR3 sequence (DNA): TGTGCCAGCAGCTTGAAAGGGACAGGGCCAAATCAGCCCCAGCATTTT.

V and J are TRBV7-8 and TRBJ2-7; 7 bases agree with TRBD1. The germline gives CDR1 SGHVS, CDR2 FQNEAQ. The junction had 5 bases not matched to a gene; V was cut back by 3 bases and J by 0 bases. The CDR3 consists of 15 residues. The CDR3, as DNA: TGTGCCAGCAGCTTGGCACAGGGGCCCTCCTACGAGCAGTACGTC. Amino acids: CASSLAQGPSYEQYV.

The DNA of the CDR3 is TGTGCCAGCAGTCCGGGACAGGTCACTGAAGCTTTCTTT. It codes for CASSPGQVTEAFF. The chain recombines TRBV6-5 with TRBJ1-1; TRBD1 matches at 8 bases. Unmatched junction bases numbered 3, after V lost 5 bases and J lost 4 bases. The V gene's germline CDR1 is MNHEY and CDR2 SVGAGI. The CDR3 spans 13 residues.

V and J are TRBV7-2 and TRBJ2-1; D is uncertain. There are 17 residues in the CDR3. Trimming left V 0 bases short and J 2 bases short, with 14 bases between. Germline CDR1 and CDR2: SGHTA and FQGNSA. CDR3 region: CASSLAGPQITYNEQFF. CDR3 coding DNA: TGTGCCAGCAGCTTAGCTGGCCCCCAGATTACCTACAATGAGCAGTTCTTC.

The chain links TRBV27 to TRBJ1-5, with D possibly TRBD1 on 5 matching bases. Deletions cut 0 bases from V and 4 bases from J, with 13 bases between. CDR3 length: 16 residues. CDR1 is MNHEY and CDR2 is SMNVEV in the germline V gene (reference sequence). DNA of the CDR3: TGTGCCAGCAGTTTATCGGGGGGGGAGGGTAATCAGCCCCAGCATTTT. Amino acids: CASSLSGGEGNQPQHF.

This clone was recorded once. The rearrangement uses TRBV7-8 and TRBJ1-6; D gene ambiguous. This CDR3 has 16 amino acids. Germline V gives CDR1 SGHVS, CDR2 FQNEAQ. The V gene lost 1 base and the J gene lost 7 bases, with 14 bases spanning the gap. CDR3 coding DNA: TGTGCCAGCAGCTTAGGGGCCAGAAACTCCAATTCACCCCTCCACTTT. This gives the protein CASSLGARNSNSPLHF.

This chain uses TRBV30 with TRBJ1-3; D is perhaps TRBD1 (6 bases). Trimming removed 0 bases from V and 8 bases from J, with 8 bases in between. Germline assignment: CDR1 GTSNPN and CDR2 SVGIG (reference sequence). The CDR3 runs to 12 residues. CDR3 DNA: TGTGCCTGGAGTGTAGAGGGGGACACCATATATTTT. Amino acids: CAWSVEGDTIYF.

The J gene is TRBJ1-5, the V gene TRBV6-5; 7 nucleotides line up with TRBD1. The CDR3 covers 15 residues. The V gene's germline CDR1 is MNHEY and CDR2 SVGAGI. The ends lost 6 bases at V and 6 bases at J; junction bases unmatched: 11. The DNA for the CDR3 is TGTGCCAGCAGGCGACAGGGCGAGGGCGTTCAGCCCCAGCATTTT. As protein: CASRRQGEGVQPQHF.

The rearrangement uses TRBV7-6 and TRBJ1-1; TRBD1 agrees at 7 bases. This CDR3 is built from 16 residues. The V and J ends lost 1 base and 1 base, in that order; junction bases with no gene match: 6. Germline V gene data show CDR1 as SGHVS and CDR2 as FNYEAQ. The CDR3 DNA reads as TGTGCCAGCAGCTTAGTAGGGGGCTTAAAGAACACTGAAGCTTTCTTT. Translated: CASSLVGGLKNTEAFF.

The chain couples TRBV5-8 to TRBJ2-7; 12 bases agree with TRBD2. Trimming took 3 bases from V and 9 from J; bases not matched to a gene: 10. Per germline, CDR1 SGHTS and CDR2 YDEGEE. The CDR3 length is 15 residues. The CDR3 protein is CASSSGTSGLQPQYF. CDR3 sequence (DNA): TGTGCCAGCAGCTCCGGGACTAGCGGGCTTCAGCCGCAGTACTTC. Combining the CDR3 with reference TRBV5-8 and TRBJ2-7 gives the whole variable domain EAGVTQSPTHLIKTRGQQATLRCSPISGHTSVYWYQQALGLGLQFLLWYDEGEERNRGNFPPRFSGRQFPNYSSELNVNALELEDSALYLCASSSGTSGLQPQYFGPGTRLTVT.

The chain uses TRBV9 and TRBJ2-7; the match to TRBD2 covers 10 bases. This CDR3 contains 15 residues. The V gene end was trimmed by 3 bases and the J gene end by 3 bases; junction bases not matched to a gene: 6. CDR1 is SGDLS and CDR2 is YYNGEE in the germline V gene. The CDR3 loop is CASSATSGNFYEQYF. The CDR3, as DNA: TGTGCCAGCAGCGCCACTAGCGGGAATTTCTACGAGCAGTACTTC.

This chain joins TRBV7-9 and TRBJ2-3; D is undetermined. This CDR3 comprises 14 residues. Germline-derived CDR1 and CDR2 are SEHNR and FQNEAQ (reference sequence). V was pared by 6 bases and J by 1 base, with 11 bases between. CDR3 amino acids: CASSIQSRTDTQYF. The CDR3 DNA sequence: TGTGCCAGCAGTATTCAAAGCCGCACAGATACGCAGTATTTT. Drawing the rest from reference TRBV7-9 and TRBJ2-3, the complete variable domain is DTGVSQNPRHKITKRGQNVTFRCDPISEHNRLYWYRQTLGQGPEFLTYFQNEAQLEKSRLLSDRFSAERPKGSFSTLEIQRTEQGDSAMYLCASSIQSRTDTQYFGPGTRLTVL.